The rows below give T cell receptor beta chains drawn from one sample of a study of cytomegalovirus exposure and HLA in healthy donors. Method: immunoSEQ multiplex PCR; TCRdb's copy keeps in-frame clones and lacks some. This sample has around 180,000 clones; around 88% occur once, and the top ten carry about 1.6%. The sample consisted of PBMCs. The receptor set was obtained from a woman younger than 35 in good health and CMV-seronegative. CDR3s include the opening cysteine and the closing phenylalanine or tryptophan. Size is stated for part of the rows, as once, few or many counts, or as a class when the clone is expanded.

v_gene: TRBV29-1
abundance: .
CDR3aa: CSVGGTGADTQYF

v_gene: TRBV6-4
abundance: .
CDR3aa: CASSPREATEAFF

v_gene: TRBV6-5
abundance: .
CDR3aa: CASSYSVSGYGYTF

v_gene: TRBV7-2
abundance: once
CDR3aa: CASSLRAGGFGNEQFF

v_gene: TRBV11-2
abundance: once
CDR3aa: CASSWTGGYNSPLHF

v_gene: TRBV9
abundance: .
CDR3aa: CASSGLAGVHEQFF

v_gene: TRBV4-2
abundance: .
CDR3aa: CASSQEGGKGQETQYF

v_gene: TRBV2
abundance: .
CDR3aa: CASGGGRGNYEQYF

v_gene: TRBV6-1
abundance: few
CDR3aa: CASSEGQVNQPQHF

v_gene: TRBV7-2
abundance: .
CDR3aa: CASSLTGGLATPLHF

v_gene: TRBV18
abundance: .
CDR3aa: CASSPLQDTEAFF

v_gene: TRBV4-2
abundance: .
CDR3aa: CASSAEQGQGVKLFF

v_gene: TRBV6-1
abundance: .
CDR3aa: CASSFKYEQYF

v_gene: TRBV4-2
abundance: .
CDR3aa: CASSQELFAGVSNTEAFF

v_gene: TRBV10-1
abundance: few
CDR3aa: CASSSGIAGELFF

v_gene: TRBV7-9
abundance: .
CDR3aa: CASSSRDRGYEQYF

v_gene: TRBV29-1
abundance: .
CDR3aa: CSVVDRSSYNEQFF

v_gene: TRBV25-1
abundance: .
CDR3aa: CASNGQGGYEQYF

v_gene: TRBV6-1
abundance: .
CDR3aa: CASSETNQGNSPLHF

v_gene: TRBV4-1
abundance: once
CDR3aa: CASSHPGGGTDGEKLFF

v_gene: TRBV11-2
abundance: .
CDR3aa: CASTPGLRANTGELFF

v_gene: TRBV5-6
abundance: .
CDR3aa: CASSLYAGRSAGYYEQYF

v_gene: TRBV5-4
abundance: .
CDR3aa: CASSKDSTRPLHF

v_gene: TRBV25-1
abundance: .
CDR3aa: CASSEGGDSNQPQHF

v_gene: TRBV2
abundance: once
CDR3aa: CASSWGGASGTIQETQYF

v_gene: TRBV11-3
abundance: once
CDR3aa: CASSLGGATYNEQFF

v_gene: TRBV29-1
abundance: .
CDR3aa: CSVSTSGGSYEQYF

v_gene: TRBV30
abundance: many
CDR3aa: CAWSFGDRVGEQYF

v_gene: TRBV27
abundance: .
CDR3aa: CASSLTIASSSLEQYF

v_gene: TRBV5-1
abundance: .
CDR3aa: CASSPGGMNTEAFF

v_gene: TRBV10-1
abundance: once
CDR3aa: CASSESQLAVVETQYF

v_gene: TRBV6-5
abundance: .
CDR3aa: CASSYSSATNEKLFF

v_gene: TRBV10-3
abundance: .
CDR3aa: CAIGDRSQLDGYTF

v_gene: TRBV4-2
abundance: .
CDR3aa: CASSQDRGGKLGYTF

v_gene: TRBV4-1
abundance: .
CDR3aa: CASSRDSVTTNEKLFF

v_gene: TRBV19
abundance: .
CDR3aa: CASSTGGLATNEKLFF

v_gene: TRBV2
abundance: .
CDR3aa: CASSEREGRDEQYF

v_gene: TRBV7-6
abundance: .
CDR3aa: CASSLEDRGQEQYF

v_gene: TRBV7-6
abundance: .
CDR3aa: CASSTGGDQPQHF

v_gene: TRBV19
abundance: .
CDR3aa: CASTRTGLAYNEQFF

v_gene: TRBV10-1
abundance: .
CDR3aa: CASSPGLAGEIFTDTQYF